This TCR beta chain originates from a study of T cells in Graves' hyperthyroidism and ophthalmopathy. The germline V gene encodes CDR1 SGHVT and CDR2 SQSDAQ. Between the trimmed V and J ends, which lost 1 base and 8 bases, there was a span of 11 bases. The CDR3 runs 13 residues. RNA transcripts yielded amplified TCR beta CDR3 regions. Primed by the HTBI set, a first-round RT-PCR was run on the TCR CDR3. TCRdb called the multiplex PCR reads again in MiXCR, with one record for every CDR3 protein. The data show over 700,000 distinct CDR3 sequences, over 35% seen once. The gene calls are TRBV7-4 and TRBJ1-1; maybe TRBD1 (6 bases). The sample was blood. This TCR came from a man younger than 35 with Graves' hyperthyroidism. CDR3 coding DNA: TGTGCCAGCAGCTTAGGGGACATAGGGGAAGCTTTCTTT. Encoded protein: CASSLGDIGEAFF.